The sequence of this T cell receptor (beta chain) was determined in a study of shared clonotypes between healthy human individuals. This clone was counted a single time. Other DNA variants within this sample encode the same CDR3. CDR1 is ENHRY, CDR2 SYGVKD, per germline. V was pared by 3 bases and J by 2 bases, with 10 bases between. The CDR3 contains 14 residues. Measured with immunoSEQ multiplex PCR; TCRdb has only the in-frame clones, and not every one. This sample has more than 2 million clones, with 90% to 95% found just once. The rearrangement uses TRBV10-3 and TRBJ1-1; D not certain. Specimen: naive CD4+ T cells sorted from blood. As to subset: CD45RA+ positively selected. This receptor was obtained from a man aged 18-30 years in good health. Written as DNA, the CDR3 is TGTGCCATCAGTGAATCCCCCGCAAACACTGAAGCTTTCTTT. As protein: CAISESPANTEAFF.